Shown below are 29 T cell receptor beta chains from a single sample sequenced in a study of T cells in tuberculosis listed by TCRdb under 2018. Read against the paper, the sample's time point label means: new active TB diagnosis, blood taken before or within 7 days of starting treatment. Library creation used the immunoSEQ multiplex PCR assay. The table comes from immuneACCESS by way of TCRdb, which keeps in-frame sequences with V and J called. Part of the clones is missing from these tables; in studies checked, under half for an unresolved V gene and the rest for unknown reasons. The sample data list some 31,000 clones, and approximately 90% of these were observed just once. Jointly, the top ten make up about 2.4% of the sample. The sample in question was PBMCs, obtained at tuberculosis diagnosis. The receptors here all came from an adult with tuberculosis.

This sequence joins TRBV4-3 and TRBJ2-1; D uncertain. Germline assignment: CDR1 LGHNA and CDR2 YSLEER. This CDR3 contains 11 residues. V shed 1 base and J shed 11 bases, with 6 bases lying between them. The CDR3 here is CASSQGAKQFF. CDR3 DNA: TGCGCCAGCAGCCAAGGAGCAAAGCAGTTCTTC.

The CDR3 DNA reads as TGTGCCACCAGCAGAGATCGTGAGATGAACACTGAAGCTTTCTTT. Protein: CATSRDREMNTEAFF. The V gene is TRBV15, the J gene TRBJ1-1, with D unclear. The V end was cut by 0 bases, the J end by 0 bases, with 8 bases between. The CDR3 covers 15 residues. Germline V gene sequence: CDR1 LNHNV, CDR2 YYDKDF (reference sequence).

The genes are TRBV5-4 and TRBJ2-7, with 10 bases that match TRBD2. The CDR3 spans 13 residues. The ends lost 4 bases at V and 13 bases at J; junction bases unmatched: 11. Germline CDR1 is SGHNT and CDR2 is YYREEE (reference sequence). DNA of the CDR3: TGTGCCAGCAGCCTCCAGGGAGCGGGGGGGCACTACGTC. This translates into CASSLQGAGGHYV.

This rearrangement joins TRBV4-1 to TRBJ2-3; 8 bases fit TRBD2. V lost 0 bases and J lost 0; bases outside the gene matches: 11. There are 19 residues in the CDR3. Per germline, CDR1 MGHRA and CDR2 YSYEKL. In nucleotides, the CDR3 is TGCGCCAGCAGCCAAGAAGGCGGGGGGATATATTCTAGCACAGATACGCAGTATTTT. As protein: CASSQEGGGIYSSTDTQYF.

This clone came up once. The genes are TRBV10-1 and TRBJ2-3, with TRBD1 matching 8 bases. Losses at the gene ends were 4 bases for V and 6 bases for J; bases not matched to a gene: 27. There are 21 residues in the CDR3. CDR1 is WNHNN and CDR2 is SYGVQD in the germline V gene (reference sequence). The CDR3 sequence is CASSALLSGTQRTGKRDTQYF. The CDR3 coding sequence is TGCGCCAGCAGTGCGTTGCTCAGCGGTACCCAAAGGACAGGGAAGAGGGATACGCAGTATTTT.

The chain couples TRBV18 to TRBJ1-2, with 9 bases lining up with TRBD1. The CDR3 consists of 15 residues. The V segment lost 3 bases and the J segment 2 bases; nucleotides outside the gene matches: 4. In germline, CDR1 is KGHSH, CDR2 LQKENI. The CDR3: CASSPGTGKNYGYTF. The CDR3 DNA reads TGTGCCAGCTCACCCGGGACAGGGAAAAACTATGGCTACACCTTC.

The rearrangement uses TRBV4-3 and TRBJ1-3; the D is unclear. Germline CDR1 LGHNA, CDR2 YSLEER. CDR3 length: 15 residues. V was shortened by 0 bases and J by 4 bases, with 10 bases between the two germline ends. In DNA, the CDR3 is TGCGCCAGCAGCCAAGATGAGCGAGTCGGAAACACCATATATTTT. Its protein product is CASSQDERVGNTIYF.

V gene TRBV25-1 combines with J gene TRBJ1-2, with no clear D. In germline, CDR1 is MGHDK, CDR2 SYGVNS. The CDR3 consists of 14 residues. Trimming pared 6 bases from V and 0 bases from J, leaving 11 bases between. The CDR3 sequence: CASRPSNTNYGYTF. The CDR3 coding sequence is TGTGCCAGCAGGCCCAGTAATACTAACTATGGCTACACCTTC.

The chain links TRBV6-6 to TRBJ2-3; D is possibly TRBD1 (5 bases). The CDR3 has 14 residues. Germline CDR1 reads MNHNY; CDR2 reads SVGAGI (reference sequence). Trimming took off 6 bases at V and 2 bases at J, with 12 bases between the two ends. The CDR3 nucleotides are TGTGCCAGCAGCCCCTTACAGGCCACAGATACGCAGTATTTT. The encoded protein is CASSPLQATDTQYF.

This clone was detected once. The rearrangement uses TRBV5-1 and TRBJ2-1; a weak D match, TRBD1 (5 bases). The CDR3 length is 14 residues. V was trimmed by 2 bases and J by 4 bases, leaving 10 bases between them. The germline CDR1 and CDR2 sequences are SGHRS and YFSETQ. The CDR3 reads CASSFDRRYNEQFF. The CDR3 DNA follows: TGCGCCAGCAGCTTCGACAGAAGATACAATGAGCAGTTCTTC.

The V call is TRBV21-1, the J call TRBJ1-5. TRBV21-1 is noted as a pseudogene. CDR3 length: 18 residues. This chain's CDR3 is CASTLRESGRYSNQPQHF. The CDR3, as DNA: TGTGCCAGCACTTTAAGGGAGTCCGGGAGATATAGCAATCAGCCCCAGCATTTT.

The rearrangement links TRBV9 to TRBJ2-1, with D perhaps matching TRBD2 (5 bases). The CDR3 covers 13 residues. Germline CDR1 reads SGDLS; CDR2 reads YYNGEE. Trimming pared 2 bases from V and 3 bases from J, leaving 6 bases between. The CDR3 loop reads CASSVRGYNEQFF. The CDR3 DNA is TGTGCCAGCAGCGTCCGGGGCTACAATGAGCAGTTCTTC.

The CDR3 DNA sequence: TGCGCCAGCAGCCAAGGGGGACAGGGGTACAATGAGCAGTTCTTC. This gives the protein CASSQGGQGYNEQFF. The chain links TRBV4-3 to TRBJ2-1, with 10 positions matching TRBD1. V lost 1 base, J lost 4 bases, and 1 base stayed unmatched. The germline V gene encodes CDR1 LGHNA and CDR2 YSLEER. The CDR3 extends over 15 amino acids.

In this sample, this clone turned up a few times. V usage is TRBV10-3 and J usage is TRBJ1-2; perhaps TRBD1 as D (5 bases). V was cut by 7 bases and J by 3 bases, with 9 bases left in between. This CDR3 has 12 amino acids. CDR1 is ENHRY and CDR2 is SYGVKD in the germline V gene. The chain's CDR3 is CAITWGDYGYTF. The CDR3 nucleotides read TGTGCCATCACCTGGGGGGACTATGGCTACACCTTC.

The gene calls are TRBV2 and TRBJ2-6, with D possibly being TRBD1 (6 bases). The CDR3 runs 18 residues. Trimming left V 10 bases short and J 0 bases short, with 22 bases between. Germline assignment: CDR1 SNHLY and CDR2 FYNNEI. The DNA of the CDR3 is TGTGCCACAACACACCGGGACATAGCTTTCTCTGGGGCCAACGTCCTGACTTTC. The encoded protein is CATTHRDIAFSGANVLTF.

Here the CDR3 DNA reads TGCGCCAGCATTTTCACAGTAAAAACCGGGGAGCTGTTTTTT. Amino acid sequence: CASIFTVKTGELFF. The chain links TRBV23-1 to TRBJ2-2; D not certain. TRBV23-1 is an open reading frame, and its role is uncertain. The CDR3 contains 14 residues. With 7 bases removed from V and 5 bases from J, the gap between germline ends came to 14 bases.

This clone turned up a few times. The chain joins TRBV6-1 to TRBJ1-5; tentatively, D is TRBD1 (6 bases). Trimming stripped 2 bases from V and 9 bases from J, with 14 bases between. The germline V gene has CDR1 MNHNS and CDR2 SASEGT. This CDR3 comprises 14 residues. The CDR3 loop is CASSEYDTGSPQHF. The CDR3 bases are TGTGCCAGCAGTGAATACGACACAGGGTCGCCCCAGCATTTT.

The V and J genes are TRBV28 and TRBJ1-2; D is unresolved. The germline V gene encodes CDR1 MDHEN and CDR2 SYDVKM. The CDR3 length is 14 residues. V was cut by 8 bases and J by 1 base, with 14 bases left in between. For the CDR3, the DNA is TGTGCCAGCCTAGGTGGCAGCAATAACTATGGCTACACCTTC. Translation gives CASLGGSNNYGYTF.

The genes are TRBV7-8 and TRBJ1-6, with a tentative D call TRBD1 (6 bases). Germline values: CDR1 SGHVS, CDR2 FQNEAQ. This CDR3 comprises 17 residues. Trimming left V 3 bases short and J 0 bases short, with 12 bases between. CDR3 nucleotide sequence: TGTGCCAGCAGCTTGGATACAGGGAGCTCCTATAATTCACCCCTCCACTTT. Translated, it gives CASSLDTGSSYNSPLHF.

J is TRBJ2-1 and V is TRBV5-4; D perhaps matches TRBD1 (6 bases). Trimming shortened V by 7 bases and J by 4 bases, and 15 bases separated the two germline ends. This CDR3 spans 14 amino acids. CDR1 is SGHNT, CDR2 YYREEE, per germline (reference sequence). CDR3 coding DNA: TGTGCCAGCTCCAAGGCAGGGGATTACAATGAGCAGTTCTTC. It codes for CASSKAGDYNEQFF.

V and J are TRBV19 and TRBJ2-1; 14 nucleotides align to TRBD2. V lost 0 bases to trimming and J lost 0 bases; unmatched junction nucleotides: 7. From germline, CDR1 is LNHDA and CDR2 SQIVND (reference sequence). There are 20 residues in the CDR3. This CDR3 reads CASSIEKGLAGVSSYNEQFF. The DNA of the CDR3 is TGTGCCAGTAGTATAGAGAAGGGACTAGCGGGGGTTAGCTCCTACAATGAGCAGTTCTTC. Based on the CDR3 plus reference TRBV19 and TRBJ2-1, the full variable domain is DGGITQSPKYLFRKEGQNVTLSCEQNLNHDAMYWYRQDPGQGLRLIYYSQIVNDFQKGDIAEGYSVSREKKESFPLTVTSAQKNPTAFYLCASSIEKGLAGVSSYNEQFFGPGTRLTVL.

This rearrangement joins TRBV4-2 to TRBJ1-5, with D perhaps matching TRBD1 (6 bases). This CDR3 has 15 amino acids. The germline CDR1 and CDR2 sequences are LGHNA and YNFKEQ. Trimming shortened V by 0 bases and J by 2 bases, and 8 bases separated the two germline ends. CDR3 sequence reads: CASSQDSGGNQPQHF. DNA for the CDR3: TGTGCCAGCAGCCAAGATTCAGGGGGCAATCAGCCCCAGCATTTT.

The V and J genes are TRBV5-8 and TRBJ1-3; 7 bases are a match to TRBD1. The junction had 11 bases not matched to a gene; V was cut back by 5 bases and J by 0 bases. The germline CDR1 and CDR2 sequences are SGHTS and YDEGEE. CDR3 size: 17 residues. This CDR3 is CASRRRGTANSGNTIYF. DNA of the CDR3: TGTGCCAGCAGGCGCCGTGGGACAGCCAACTCTGGAAACACCATATATTTT.

The J gene is TRBJ1-2, the V gene TRBV4-1, with D perhaps TRBD1 (6 bases). Germline V gene lookup returns CDR1 MGHRA and CDR2 YSYEKL. There are 16 residues in the CDR3. With 0 bases removed from V and 8 bases from J, the gap between germline ends came to 19 bases. The CDR3: CASSQEGRLDRTGYTF. DNA for the CDR3: TGCGCCAGCAGCCAAGAGGGACGGTTGGACAGAACAGGCTACACCTTC.

The chain is built from TRBV4-1 and TRBJ2-7, with a possible D match to TRBD2 (6 bases). The CDR3 is 15 residues long. V was shortened by 0 bases and J by 5 bases, with 14 bases between the two germline ends. Germline V gene lookup returns CDR1 MGHRA and CDR2 YSYEKL. CDR3 amino acids: CASSQEAGWEDEQYF. In DNA, the CDR3 is TGCGCCAGCAGCCAAGAGGCAGGATGGGAGGACGAGCAGTACTTC.

The chain links TRBV27 to TRBJ2-1; a possible D gene is TRBD2 (6 bases). Germline V gene sequence: CDR1 MNHEY, CDR2 SMNVEV (reference sequence). Trimming took 5 bases from V and 8 from J, leaving 13 bases between them. CDR3 length equals 13 residues. The CDR3 here is CASSTSPWDEQFF. The CDR3 nucleotides read TGTGCCAGCAGTACTAGCCCCTGGGATGAGCAGTTCTTC.

J is TRBJ2-1 and V is TRBV6-1; TRBD1 aligns across 10 bases. Germline values: CDR1 MNHNS, CDR2 SASEGT. The CDR3 spans 15 residues. V trimming: 10 bases; J trimming: 2 bases; junction bases outside the gene matches: 8. CDR3 residues: CATLPGTGAYNEQFF. CDR3 bases: TGTGCCACCTTGCCCGGGACAGGGGCCTACAATGAGCAGTTCTTC.

This chain connects TRBV11-3 to TRBJ1-2; unclear D gene. The germline gives CDR1 SGHNT, CDR2 YENEEA. This CDR3 contains 13 residues. V was clipped by 4 bases and J by 8 bases, with 14 bases between them. CDR3 bases: TGTGCCAGCAGCTCTCAGCGGTTCGGAGGCTACACCTTC. Its translation: CASSSQRFGGYTF.

This chain connects TRBV6-1 to TRBJ1-6; 7 bases match TRBD1. Trimming at V came to 6 bases and at J to 7 bases, leaving 6 bases not matched to a gene. Germline V gene sequence: CDR1 MNHNS, CDR2 SASEGT. The CDR3 is 14 amino acids. In nucleotides, the CDR3 is TGTGCCAGCAGGACCACAGGGGACAATTCACCCCTCCACTTT. Its translation is CASRTTGDNSPLHF.